This T cell receptor beta chain was recovered during a study of cytomegalovirus exposure and HLA in healthy donors. Primers: 60 Vbeta forward and 13 Jbeta reverse. Profiled with immunoSEQ multiplex PCR; TCRdb holds only in-frame clones, not every one. This sample's table has fewer than 250,000 clones. Germline CDR1 MGHRA, CDR2 YSYEKL. The V gene lost 2 bases and the J gene lost 2 bases, with 9 bases spanning the gap. The CDR3 covers 14 residues. The source is a woman in her 30s in good health and CMV-seropositive. The chain links TRBV4-1 to TRBJ1-1; D not certain. Sequenced sample: PBMCs. The CDR3 spells CASSQRRLNTEAFF. In DNA form, the CDR3 reads TGCGCCAGCAGCCAAAGGCGGCTAAACACTGAAGCTTTCTTT.